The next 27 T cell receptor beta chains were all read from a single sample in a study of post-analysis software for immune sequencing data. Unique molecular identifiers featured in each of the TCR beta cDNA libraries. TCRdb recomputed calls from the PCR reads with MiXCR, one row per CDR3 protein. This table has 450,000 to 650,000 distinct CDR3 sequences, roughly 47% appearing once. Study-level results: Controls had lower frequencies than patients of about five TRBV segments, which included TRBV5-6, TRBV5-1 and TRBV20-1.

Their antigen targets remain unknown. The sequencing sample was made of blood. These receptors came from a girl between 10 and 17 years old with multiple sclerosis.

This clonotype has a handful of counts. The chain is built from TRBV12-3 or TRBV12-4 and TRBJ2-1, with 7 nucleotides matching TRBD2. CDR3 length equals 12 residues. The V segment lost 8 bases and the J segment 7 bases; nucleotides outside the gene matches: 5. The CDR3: CASRGLGNEQFF. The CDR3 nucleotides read TGTGCCAGCCGCGGACTAGGGAATGAGCAGTTCTTC.

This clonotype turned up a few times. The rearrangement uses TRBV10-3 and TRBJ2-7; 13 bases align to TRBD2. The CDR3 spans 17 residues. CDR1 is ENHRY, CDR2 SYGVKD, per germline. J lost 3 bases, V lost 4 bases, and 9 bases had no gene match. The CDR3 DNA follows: TGTGCCATCAGTGGGGGTACTGGACTAGCGGGGGACTACGAGCAGTACTTC. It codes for CAISGGTGLAGDYEQYF.

Written as DNA, the CDR3 is TGTGCCAGCGCCACTAGAGCGGGGGCCTACTACGAGCAGTACTTC. This gives the protein CASATRAGAYYEQYF. J is TRBJ2-7 and V is TRBV6-6; TRBD2 agrees at 8 bases. CDR3 length equals 15 residues. Trimming removed 8 bases from V and 3 bases from J; junction bases left unmatched: 12. Germline lookup yields CDR1 MNHNY and CDR2 SVGAGI (reference sequence).

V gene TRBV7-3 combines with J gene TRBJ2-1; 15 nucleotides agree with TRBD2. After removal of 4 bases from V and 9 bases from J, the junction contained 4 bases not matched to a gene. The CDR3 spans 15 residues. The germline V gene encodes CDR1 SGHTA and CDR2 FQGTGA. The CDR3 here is CASSSGLAGGVEQFF. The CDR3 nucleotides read TGTGCCAGCAGCTCCGGACTAGCGGGGGGGGTTGAGCAGTTCTTC. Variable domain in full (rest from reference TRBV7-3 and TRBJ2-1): GAGVSQTPSNKVTEKGKYVELRCDPISGHTALYWYRQSLGQGPEFLIYFQGTGAADDSGLPNDRFFAVRPEGSVSTLKIQRTERGDSAVYLCASSSGLAGGVEQFFGPGTRLTVL.

The CDR3, as DNA: TGTGCCAGCAGCATCTGGACAGATCAAGAGACCCAGTACTTC. It yields the protein CASSIWTDQETQYF. This chain joins TRBV11-3 and TRBJ2-5; D perhaps matches TRBD1 (6 bases). V was shortened by 5 bases and J by 2 bases, with 12 bases between the two germline ends. Germline CDR1 SGHNT, CDR2 YENEEA. The length of the CDR3 is 14 residues.

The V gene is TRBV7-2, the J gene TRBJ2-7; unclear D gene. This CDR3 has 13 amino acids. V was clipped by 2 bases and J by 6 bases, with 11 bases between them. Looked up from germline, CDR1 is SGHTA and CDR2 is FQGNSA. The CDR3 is CASSLMVTLEQYF. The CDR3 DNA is TGTGCCAGCAGCTTAATGGTTACTCTCGAGCAGTACTTC.

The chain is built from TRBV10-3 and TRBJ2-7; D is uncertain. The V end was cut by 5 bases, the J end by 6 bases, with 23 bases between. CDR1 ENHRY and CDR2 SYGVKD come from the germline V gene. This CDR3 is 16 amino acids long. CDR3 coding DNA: TGTGCCATCAGTCCGTCTAGTCCTCGACACCTGGGCGAGCAGTACTTC. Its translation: CAISPSSPRHLGEQYF.

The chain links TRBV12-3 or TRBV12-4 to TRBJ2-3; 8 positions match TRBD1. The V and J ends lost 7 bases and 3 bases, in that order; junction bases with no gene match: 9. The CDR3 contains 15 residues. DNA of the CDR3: TGTGCCAGCACCCCTGGACAGGGAAGTACAGATACGCAGTATTTT. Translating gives CASTPGQGSTDTQYF.

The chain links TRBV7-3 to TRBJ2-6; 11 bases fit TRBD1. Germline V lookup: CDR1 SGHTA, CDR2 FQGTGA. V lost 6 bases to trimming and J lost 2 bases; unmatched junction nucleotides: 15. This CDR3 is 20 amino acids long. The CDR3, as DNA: TGTGCCAGCAGTCCTACACGCTGGACAGGGGGCTTTACTGGGGCCAACGTCCTGACTTTC. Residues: CASSPTRWTGGFTGANVLTF.

DNA for the CDR3: TGTGCCAGCAGCCCCATATGGGACAGGAACAATGAGCAGTTCTTC. Translation: CASSPIWDRNNEQFF. The V gene is TRBV4-2, the J gene TRBJ2-1; 8 bases agree with TRBD1. This CDR3 comprises 15 residues. The trim removed 4 bases at V and 5 bases at J, leaving 7 bases unmatched. The V gene's germline CDR1 is LGHNA and CDR2 YNFKEQ.

The CDR3: CSARELTGRQETQYF. The CDR3 DNA is TGCAGTGCCAGGGAATTGACAGGGCGTCAAGAGACCCAGTACTTC. The chain carries TRBV20-1 and TRBJ2-5, with 7 bases matching TRBD1. Unmatched junction bases numbered 12, after V lost 6 bases and J lost 2 bases. The CDR3 length is 15 residues. CDR1 is DFQATT, CDR2 SNEGSKA, per germline (reference sequence).

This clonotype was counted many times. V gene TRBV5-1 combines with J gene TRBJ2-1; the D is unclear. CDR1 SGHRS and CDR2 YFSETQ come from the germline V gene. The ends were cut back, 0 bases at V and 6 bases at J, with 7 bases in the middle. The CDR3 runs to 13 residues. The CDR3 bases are TGCGCCAGCAGCTTGGGTGGGGTCAATGAGCAGTTCTTC. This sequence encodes CASSLGGVNEQFF.

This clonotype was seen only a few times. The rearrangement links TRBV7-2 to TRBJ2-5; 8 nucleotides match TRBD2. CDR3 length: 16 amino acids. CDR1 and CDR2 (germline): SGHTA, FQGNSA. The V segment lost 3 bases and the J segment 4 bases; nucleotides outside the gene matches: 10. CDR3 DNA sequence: TGTGCCAGCAGCTTCGGGGGGGCCGCTTTGGGAGAGACCCAGTACTTC. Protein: CASSFGGAALGETQYF.

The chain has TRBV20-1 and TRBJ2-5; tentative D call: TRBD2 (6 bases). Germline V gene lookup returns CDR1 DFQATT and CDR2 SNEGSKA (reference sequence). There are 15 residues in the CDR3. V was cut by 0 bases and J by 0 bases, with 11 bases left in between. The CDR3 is CSARDGTGDQETQYF. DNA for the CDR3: TGCAGTGCTAGAGATGGAACGGGGGACCAAGAGACCCAGTACTTC.

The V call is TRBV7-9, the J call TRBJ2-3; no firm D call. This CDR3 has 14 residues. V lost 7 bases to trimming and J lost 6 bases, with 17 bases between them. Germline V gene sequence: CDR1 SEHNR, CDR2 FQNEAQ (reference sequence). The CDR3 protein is CASISGTSSDTQYF. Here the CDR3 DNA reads TGTGCCAGCATAAGTGGTACGAGTTCCGATACGCAGTATTTT.

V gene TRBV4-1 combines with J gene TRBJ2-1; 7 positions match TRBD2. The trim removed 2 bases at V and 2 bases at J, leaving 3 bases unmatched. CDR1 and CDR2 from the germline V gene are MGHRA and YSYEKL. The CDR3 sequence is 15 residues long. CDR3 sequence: CASSQSGRPYNEQFF. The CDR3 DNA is TGCGCCAGCAGCCAATCCGGGAGGCCCTACAATGAGCAGTTCTTC.

CDR3 loop: CSVEGLQGTSYEQYF. The CDR3 DNA sequence: TGCAGCGTTGAAGGCCTACAGGGGACGTCCTACGAGCAGTACTTC. The gene calls are TRBV29-1 and TRBJ2-7; 7 nucleotides line up with TRBD1. The V gene end was trimmed by 1 base and the J gene end by 1 base; junction bases not matched to a gene: 7. The germline gives CDR1 SQVTM, CDR2 ANQGSEA. The CDR3 sequence is 15 residues long.

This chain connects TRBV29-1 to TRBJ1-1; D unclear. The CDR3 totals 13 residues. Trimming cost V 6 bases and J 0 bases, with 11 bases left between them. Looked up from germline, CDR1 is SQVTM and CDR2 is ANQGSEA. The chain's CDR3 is CSVHRFMNTEAFF. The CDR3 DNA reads TGCAGCGTCCACCGGTTCATGAACACTGAAGCTTTCTTT.

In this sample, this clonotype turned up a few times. CDR3 in amino acids: CASSLWTSGTSEQFF. The CDR3 nucleotides are TGTGCCAGCAGCTTATGGACTAGCGGGACTTCTGAGCAGTTCTTC. V usage is TRBV7-2 and J usage is TRBJ2-1; 12 bases are a match to TRBD2. This CDR3 is 15 amino acids long. V lost 2 bases to trimming and J lost 9 bases; unmatched junction nucleotides: 5. Per the germline V gene, CDR1 is SGHTA and CDR2 is FQGNSA.

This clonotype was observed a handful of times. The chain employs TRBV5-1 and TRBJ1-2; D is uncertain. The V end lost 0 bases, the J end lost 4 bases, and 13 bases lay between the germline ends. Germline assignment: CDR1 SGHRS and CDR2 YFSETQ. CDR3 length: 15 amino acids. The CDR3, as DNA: TGCGCCAGCAGCTTGGAGGCCTCAAGGGCCTATGGCTACACCTTC. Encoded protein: CASSLEASRAYGYTF.

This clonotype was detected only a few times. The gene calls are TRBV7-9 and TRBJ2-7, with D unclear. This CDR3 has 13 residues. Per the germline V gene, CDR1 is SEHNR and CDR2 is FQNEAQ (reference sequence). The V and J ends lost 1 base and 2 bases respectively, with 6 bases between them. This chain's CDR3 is CASSLGMTYEQYF. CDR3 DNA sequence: TGTGCCAGCAGCTTAGGCATGACCTACGAGCAGTACTTC.

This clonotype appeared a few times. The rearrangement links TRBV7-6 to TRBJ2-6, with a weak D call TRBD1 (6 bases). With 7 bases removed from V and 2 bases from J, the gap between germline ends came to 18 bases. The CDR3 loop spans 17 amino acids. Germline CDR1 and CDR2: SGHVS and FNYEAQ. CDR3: CASIQGPLGPGANVLTF. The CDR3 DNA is TGTGCCAGCATACAGGGCCCTCTAGGCCCTGGGGCCAACGTCCTGACTTTC.

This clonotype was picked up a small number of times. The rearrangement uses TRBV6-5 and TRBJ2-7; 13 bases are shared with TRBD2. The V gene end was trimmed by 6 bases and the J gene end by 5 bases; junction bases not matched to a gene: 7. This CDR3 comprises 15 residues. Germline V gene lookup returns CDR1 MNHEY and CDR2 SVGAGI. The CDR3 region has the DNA TGTGCCAGCAGACAACTAGCGGGAGGGCCACACGAGCAGTACTTC. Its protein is CASRQLAGGPHEQYF.

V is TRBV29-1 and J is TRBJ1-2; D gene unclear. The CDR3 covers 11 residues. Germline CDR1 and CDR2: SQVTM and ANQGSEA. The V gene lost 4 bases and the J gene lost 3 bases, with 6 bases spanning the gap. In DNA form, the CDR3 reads TGCAGCGTTGTTGAGGACTATGGCTACACCTTC. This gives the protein CSVVEDYGYTF.

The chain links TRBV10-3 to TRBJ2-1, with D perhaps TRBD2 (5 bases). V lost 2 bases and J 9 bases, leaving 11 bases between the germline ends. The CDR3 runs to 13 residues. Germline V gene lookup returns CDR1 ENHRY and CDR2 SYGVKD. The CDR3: CAISEVFGLEQFF. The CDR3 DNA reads TGTGCCATCAGTGAGGTTTTCGGACTTGAGCAGTTCTTC.

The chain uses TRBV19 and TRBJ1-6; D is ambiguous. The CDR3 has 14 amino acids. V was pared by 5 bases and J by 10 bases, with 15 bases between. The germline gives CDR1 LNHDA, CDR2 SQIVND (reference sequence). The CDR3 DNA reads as TGTGCCAGTAGTTCCGGCGGCAGCCTCTCACCCCTCCACTTT. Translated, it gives CASSSGGSLSPLHF.

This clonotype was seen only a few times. The CDR3 sequence: CAWSKEGGVSGANVLTF. CDR3 in DNA: TGTGCCTGGAGTAAGGAGGGAGGGGTCTCTGGGGCCAACGTCCTGACTTTC. The rearrangement uses TRBV30 and TRBJ2-6; TRBD2 agrees at 7 bases. The J segment lost 0 bases and the V segment lost 2 bases, leaving 7 bases of the junction unmatched. CDR3 length: 17 amino acids. CDR1 GTSNPN and CDR2 SVGIG come from the germline V gene (reference sequence). Full variable domain (outside the CDR3, taken from reference TRBV30 and TRBJ2-6): SQTIHQWPATLVQPVGSPLSLECTVEGTSNPNLYWYRQAAGRGLQLLFYSVGIGQISSEVPQNLSASRPQDRQFILSSKKLLLSDSGFYLCAWSKEGGVSGANVLTFGAGSRLTVL.